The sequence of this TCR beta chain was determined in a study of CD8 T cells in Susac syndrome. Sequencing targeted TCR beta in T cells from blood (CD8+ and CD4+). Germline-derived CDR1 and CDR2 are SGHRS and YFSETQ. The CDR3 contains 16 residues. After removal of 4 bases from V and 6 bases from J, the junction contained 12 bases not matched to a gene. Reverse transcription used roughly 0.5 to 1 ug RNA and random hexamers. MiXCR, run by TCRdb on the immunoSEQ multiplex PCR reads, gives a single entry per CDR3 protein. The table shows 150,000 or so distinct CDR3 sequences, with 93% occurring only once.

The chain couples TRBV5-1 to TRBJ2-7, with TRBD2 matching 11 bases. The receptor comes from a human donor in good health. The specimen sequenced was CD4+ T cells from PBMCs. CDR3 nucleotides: TGCGCCAGCAGCCCGGTTAGAACTAGCGGGGGTCCCGAGCAGTACTTC. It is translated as CASSPVRTSGGPEQYF.